Listed below are T cell receptor beta chains from one sample, sequenced in a study of blood T cells in healthy people across ages. TCRdb itself ran the 5' RACE reads through MiXCR, one entry per CDR3 protein. The data contain 1.8 million or so distinct CDR3 sequences, about two fifths of them singletons. The material sequenced was blood. Receptors originate from a human donor in good health. Each CDR3 is given with its conserved first and last residue. D genes are given only for firm matches. A clone size is listed for some rows: how often the clone was seen (once, few, many), or a class if it is expanded.

V	D	size	J	DNA	CDR3
TRBV28	.	.	TRBJ1-5	TGTGCCAGCAGTGGACAGACCGTATCGCAGCATTTT	CASSGQTVSQHF
TRBV7-2	.	.	TRBJ1-4	TGTGCCAGCAGCTTAGCTCTTAGGGGCAGAACTTCTACAACTAATGAAAAACTGTTTTTT	CASSLALRGRTSTTNEKLFF
TRBV16	TRBD1	.	TRBJ1-1	TGTGCCAGCAGCCAATCCCCAGGGGGGTGGACTGAAGCTTTCTTT	CASSQSPGGWTEAFF
TRBV7-2	.	.	TRBJ2-3	TGTGCCAGCAGCTTTGAAGGGGTCGACACAGATACGCAGTATTTT	CASSFEGVDTDTQYF
TRBV15	.	.	TRBJ1-5	TGTGCCACCAGCAGAGACAGGGAGGGTCAGCCCCAGCATTTT	CATSRDREGQPQHF
TRBV6-2/TRBV6-3	TRBD1	.	TRBJ2-1	TGTGCCAGCAGTTACGTTGTAGGGGGCGATGAGCAGTTCTTC	CASSYVVGGDEQFF
TRBV7-2	.	.	TRBJ1-6	TGTGCCAGCAGCCCAATTACGGGAAATTCACCCCTCCACTTT	CASSPITGNSPLHF
TRBV21-1	.	.	TRBJ1-1	TGTGCCAGCAGCAAAGTTTTCCAGGGGGGAGCTTTCTTT	CASSKVFQGGAFF
TRBV29-1	.	few	TRBJ2-5	TGCAGCGTGGCAGGGACAATGGGAGAGACCCAGTACTTC	CSVAGTMGETQYF
TRBV20-1	.	many	TRBJ1-1	TGCAGTGCCCGAGGCGGGGGTGAAGCTTTCTTT	CSARGGGEAFF
TRBV20-1	.	.	TRBJ1-6	TGCAGTGCTAGAGGAGGGGGGCCCCATTCACCCCTCCACTTT	CSARGGGPHSPLHF
TRBV6-1	.	.	TRBJ1-2	TGTGCCAGCAGTGTGTGGGAGGGATCTAACTATGGCTACACCTTC	CASSVWEGSNYGYTF
TRBV20-1	TRBD2	few	TRBJ2-1	TGCAGTGCTAGAGATATGCGTAGCGGGTCTTACAATGAGCAGTTCTTC	CSARDMRSGSYNEQFF
TRBV20-1	.	.	TRBJ2-3	TGCAGTGCTAGAGGTCACGGTACAGATACGCAGTATTTT	CSARGHGTDTQYF
TRBV5-1	.	.	TRBJ2-5	TGCGCCAGCAGCTTGGCCGCCGGGATGCAAGAGACCCAGTACTTC	CASSLAAGMQETQYF
TRBV5-1	.	.	TRBJ2-3	TGCGCCAGCAGCCGCTGGGGGGGCGGAGATACGCAGTATTTT	CASSRWGGGDTQYF